Shown below are 26 T cell receptor beta chains from a single sample sequenced in a study of identical twins (dated by TCRdb to about 2016). Libraries were constructed by 5' RACE. TCRdb records Illumina HiSeq 2000 as the sequencer. The raw public reads went through TCRdb reprocessing: fastp at Q25, MiXCR clone calling, in-frame beta chains kept. Under each unique CDR3 protein, matching rows form one entry showing the most common genes and DNA. The sample table contains around 1.7 million distinct CDR3 sequences; only one count was recorded for 32% of them. Jointly, the top ten make up around 0.3% of the sample. Sequenced sample: cord blood. The receptor set was obtained from a newborn girl in good health.

This clonotype has a handful of counts. The gene calls are TRBV6-5 and TRBJ2-7, with unresolved D. V was clipped by 7 bases and J by 0 bases, with 13 bases between them. Germline V gene data show CDR1 as MNHEY and CDR2 as SVGAGI. The CDR3 length is 14 residues. CDR3 loop: CASKKGPPSYEQYF. The DNA of the CDR3 is TGTGCCAGCAAGAAGGGCCCTCCCTCCTACGAGCAGTACTTC.

The genes are TRBV4-1 and TRBJ2-7; unclear D gene. The length of the CDR3 is 15 residues. V lost 1 base, J lost 1 base, and 11 bases lay in between. CDR1 and CDR2 from the germline V gene are MGHRA and YSYEKL. The CDR3 DNA reads TGCGCCAGCAGCCAAGTTCTTACCCCGTCCTACGAGCAGTACTTC. The encoded protein is CASSQVLTPSYEQYF.

This clonotype has more than one count but fewer than ten. The rearrangement links TRBV10-1 to TRBJ2-7; D is possibly TRBD2 (6 bases). The CDR3 has 19 amino acids. CDR1 WNHNN and CDR2 SYGVQD come from the germline V gene (reference sequence). The germline V and J ends were trimmed by 4 bases and 4 bases, with 29 bases remaining between them. The CDR3 is CASSAAGRTYYNGEYEQYF. The CDR3 bases are TGCGCCAGCAGTGCCGCGGGACGTACCTACTATAATGGGGAGTACGAGCAGTACTTC.

This chain uses TRBV28 with TRBJ2-5; 7 bases are a match to TRBD1. The assigned J gene may be wrong: the sequence end matches TRBJ2-7 better. The CDR3 contains 14 residues. The germline V gene encodes CDR1 MDHEN and CDR2 SYDVKM. The CDR3 reads CASSFTDRAYEQYF. The CDR3 DNA reads as TGTGCCAGCAGTTTCACCGACAGGGCCTACGAGCAGTACTTC.

This chain joins TRBV2 and TRBJ1-1; D is unclear. V shed 7 bases and J shed 4 bases, with 10 bases lying between them. The CDR3 consists of 12 residues. The germline V gene has CDR1 SNHLY and CDR2 FYNNEI. CDR3 coding DNA: TGTGCCAGCAAAGACACGGCCACTGAAGCTTTCTTT. It is translated as CASKDTATEAFF.

This clonotype was counted a few times. The chain couples TRBV6-6 to TRBJ2-1; TRBD2 matches at 10 bases. The CDR3 is 15 amino acids. The junction had 8 bases not matched to a gene; V was cut back by 6 bases and J by 6 bases. From germline, CDR1 is MNHNY and CDR2 SVGAGI (reference sequence). CDR3 coding DNA: TGTGCCAGCAGCAAGCTAGCGGGAGTAGTCAATGAGCAGTTCTTC. It specifies CASSKLAGVVNEQFF.

This clonotype has ten or more counts. The chain uses TRBV29-1 and TRBJ1-2; D call uncertain. This CDR3 is built from 13 residues. The ends were cut back, 3 bases at V and 1 base at J, with 9 bases in the middle. From germline, CDR1 is SQVTM and CDR2 ANQGSEA. This chain's CDR3 is CSVEVQINYGYTF. Written as DNA, the CDR3 is TGCAGCGTTGAGGTACAGATTAACTATGGCTACACCTTC.

The chain links TRBV6-1 to TRBJ1-1, with D unresolved. This CDR3 region has 10 residues. V lost 6 bases to trimming and J lost 9 bases, with 8 bases between them. The germline gives CDR1 MNHNS, CDR2 SASEGT. The CDR3 sequence is CASRAQKAFF. DNA of the CDR3: TGTGCCAGCAGGGCTCAAAAAGCTTTCTTT.

This clonotype showed up many times. The gene calls are TRBV4-2 and TRBJ2-1; no clear D. The CDR3 contains 12 residues. The V end lost 1 base, the J end lost 8 bases, and 6 bases lay between the germline ends. Germline V CDR1 and CDR2: LGHNA, YNFKEQ. CDR3 sequence: CASSQVGDEQFF. The DNA for the CDR3 is TGTGCCAGCAGCCAAGTTGGCGATGAGCAGTTCTTC.

The rearrangement links TRBV20-1 to TRBJ1-5; 7 nucleotides agree with TRBD1. CDR3 length: 14 amino acids. The V gene's germline CDR1 is DFQATT and CDR2 SNEGSKA (reference sequence). V shed 5 bases, J shed 3 bases, and the junction held 7 bases outside the gene matches. The CDR3 DNA sequence: TGCAGTGCTCCAGACAGGGCCGACAATCAGCCCCAGCATTTT. This sequence encodes CSAPDRADNQPQHF.

A single count supports this clonotype. This sequence joins TRBV6-1 and TRBJ1-6, with a possible D match to TRBD1 (5 bases). Germline V gives CDR1 MNHNS, CDR2 SASEGT. V was pared by 5 bases and J by 3 bases, with 11 bases between. The CDR3 sequence is 15 residues long. The CDR3 loop is CASSSGGYYNSPLHF. CDR3 nucleotides: TGTGCCAGCAGTTCGGGGGGTTACTATAATTCACCCCTCCACTTT.

The CDR3 coding sequence is TGTGCCAGCAGGTATACTGGACTATTCTCCTACAATGAGCAGTTCTTC. It encodes CASRYTGLFSYNEQFF. The chain employs TRBV6-1 and TRBJ2-1; perhaps TRBD2 as D (6 bases). CDR3 size: 16 residues. V lost 6 bases and J 0 bases, leaving 15 bases between the germline ends. Germline CDR1 reads MNHNS; CDR2 reads SASEGT.

This clonotype was seen more than once but under ten times. This chain connects TRBV2 to TRBJ2-7, with 10 bases aligning to TRBD1. Germline CDR1 is SNHLY and CDR2 is FYNNEI. V was pared by 4 bases and J by 3 bases, with 6 bases of the junction left unmatched. The CDR3 loop spans 15 amino acids. CDR3 amino acids: CASSGGTGVGYEQYF. CDR3 nucleotides: TGTGCCAGCAGTGGGGGGACAGGGGTTGGCTACGAGCAGTACTTC.

This clonotype was observed a handful of times. The chain couples TRBV5-1 to TRBJ2-1; TRBD2 matches 8 bases. Germline V CDR1 and CDR2: SGHRS, YFSETQ. The CDR3 sequence is 14 residues long. The ends lost 2 bases at V and 6 bases at J; junction bases unmatched: 4. CDR3 region: CASSFNSGSNEQFF. The CDR3 DNA reads as TGCGCCAGCAGCTTTAACAGCGGGAGCAATGAGCAGTTCTTC.

The chain has TRBV7-2 and TRBJ2-1; no clear D. Germline values: CDR1 SGHTA, CDR2 FQGNSA. This CDR3 spans 16 amino acids. V lost 0 bases and J 8 bases, leaving 17 bases between the germline ends. The CDR3 sequence is CASSLAALPTGDEQFF. In DNA, the CDR3 is TGTGCCAGCAGCTTAGCGGCCCTTCCAACCGGCGATGAGCAGTTCTTC.

This clonotype was picked up a small number of times. At one end, the junction sequence differs from germline, possibly due to a read error. This chain links TRBV2 with TRBJ2-1; D gene ambiguous. Germline V gene sequence: CDR1 SNHLY, CDR2 FYNNEI. The CDR3 covers 14 residues. CDR3 bases: TGTGCCAGCAGTGAAGAGGGCTCCAACAATGAGCAGTTCTTC. As protein: CASSEEGSNNEQFF.

This clonotype was seen only a few times. The J gene is TRBJ2-3, the V gene TRBV18; no clear D gene. The V and J ends lost 4 bases and 5 bases respectively, with 10 bases between them. Germline V lookup: CDR1 KGHSH, CDR2 LQKENI. The CDR3 length is 13 residues. Written as DNA, the CDR3 is TGTGCCAGCTCACGACCGGCCCGAGATACGCAGTATTTT. Protein: CASSRPARDTQYF.

This clonotype came up a few times. V gene TRBV20-1 combines with J gene TRBJ1-6; no clear D gene. Germline CDR1 is DFQATT and CDR2 is SNEGSKA (reference sequence). The CDR3 contains 15 residues. V dropped 3 bases and J dropped 5 bases, with 14 bases sitting between them. The chain's CDR3 is CSARMRPTDNSPLHF. The CDR3 DNA sequence: TGCAGTGCTAGGATGAGGCCCACAGATAATTCACCCCTCCACTTT.

This clonotype was counted many times. V usage is TRBV7-2 and J usage is TRBJ2-3; D not resolved. The CDR3 spans 13 residues. Looked up from germline, CDR1 is SGHTA and CDR2 is FQGNSA. V lost 0 bases, J lost 3 bases, and 4 bases lay in between. CDR3 coding DNA: TGTGCCAGCAGCTTAGCCTGGACAGATACGCAGTATTTT. Encoded protein: CASSLAWTDTQYF.

This clonotype was counted between two and nine times. The gene calls are TRBV5-6 and TRBJ2-4; 11 bases line up with TRBD2. The CDR3 contains 18 residues. V lost 0 bases, J lost 0 bases, and 5 bases stayed unmatched. From germline, CDR1 is SGHDT and CDR2 YYEEEE. For the CDR3, the DNA is TGTGCCAGCAGCTTGGGGGGACTAGCGGATCTAGCCAAAAACATTCAGTACTTC. Amino acids: CASSLGGLADLAKNIQYF.

As for this clonotype: The junction shows a germline mismatch at one end, possibly a read error. CDR3 in amino acids: CAGSPIHSGNTIYF. The CDR3 coding sequence is TGTGCCGGCAGTCCCATCCACTCTGGAAACACCATATATTTT. The chain recombines TRBV27 with TRBJ1-3; D unresolved. Germline V lookup: CDR1 MNHEY, CDR2 SMNVEV (reference sequence). The CDR3 spans 14 residues.

Only a few counts were recorded for this clonotype. The rearrangement uses TRBV20-1 and TRBJ2-4; 7 nucleotides match TRBD2. V lost 3 bases to trimming and J lost 1 base; unmatched junction nucleotides: 3. The CDR3 has 14 residues. Per the germline V gene, CDR1 is DFQATT and CDR2 is SNEGSKA (reference sequence). This chain's CDR3 is CSASRGEAKNIQYF. Here the CDR3 DNA reads TGCAGTGCTAGTCGGGGGGAGGCCAAAAACATTCAGTACTTC.

This clonotype showed up many times. The chain carries TRBV10-3 and TRBJ2-3; 11 nucleotides line up with TRBD2. Germline trimming cut 4 bases from V and 3 bases from J; bases unmatched to any gene: 3. The V gene's germline CDR1 is ENHRY and CDR2 SYGVKD. The CDR3 is made up of 15 amino acids. This chain's CDR3 is CAISGRTSGTDTQYF. Here the CDR3 DNA reads TGTGCCATCAGTGGTCGGACTAGCGGGACAGATACGCAGTATTTT.

The chain joins TRBV5-1 to TRBJ2-7, with D possibly TRBD2 on 6 matching bases. The J call is doubtful: the DNA matches TRBJ2-5 better. The CDR3 contains 17 residues. CDR1 is SGHRS and CDR2 is YFSETQ in the germline V gene. CDR3 region: CASSLDLLVAARETQYF. The DNA of the CDR3 is TGCGCCAGCAGCTTGGACCTGCTTGTAGCGGCCAGGGAGACCCAGTACTTC.

In its sample, this clonotype was seen a few times. In nucleotides, the CDR3 is TGTGCCACCCGCGGAGGAGATGGCTACACCTTC. Its protein is CATRGGDGYTF. J is TRBJ1-2 and V is TRBV24-1; D is ambiguous. The CDR3 covers 11 residues. The ends were cut back, 9 bases at V and 6 bases at J, with 10 bases in the middle. Per germline, CDR1 KGHDR and CDR2 SFDVKD.

This clonotype was seen a handful of times. This sequence joins TRBV11-2 and TRBJ2-3, with TRBD2 matching 10 bases. Germline-derived CDR1 and CDR2 are SGHAT and FQNNGV. The V gene end was trimmed by 3 bases and the J gene end by 6 bases; junction bases not matched to a gene: 6. The CDR3 runs 15 residues. CDR3 amino acids: CASSLEAGGFDTQYF. Here the CDR3 DNA reads TGTGCCAGCAGCTTGGAAGCGGGGGGGTTTGATACGCAGTATTTT.